Reported below is one T cell receptor (beta chain). This clonotype showed up many times. Its antigen target is currently unknown. Base qualities are not recorded, but no much larger clone differs from it by a single base. Taken from the germline V gene (reference sequence), the CDR1 and CDR2 loops are LGHDT and YNNKEL. Deletion took 7 bases off V and 0 bases off J, with a span of 7 bases between the germline ends. From its cysteine to its phenylalanine, the CDR3 spans 13 amino acids. Here the CDR3 DNA is all that survives: 39 bases in frame from base 1. The TCR beta CDR3 regions were amplified from RNA transcripts. The TCR CDR3 was subjected to a first round of RT-PCR using the HTBI primer set and the Qiagen OneStep RT-PCR kit. A second multiplex PCR round built the libraries, followed by size selection and purification. Paired-end sequencing of the libraries was performed with 100 bp reads on an Illumina HiSeq2000. The original pipeline was this. SOAPnuke was used to process the raw data, throwing out any read that contained adapters or uncalled bases, had a mean Phred below 15, or lacked an exact constant-primer or identifier match. COPE v1.2.5 was used to merge high-quality paired reads, and clonotypes were defined as unique nucleotide sequences. MiTCR v1.1 was used to align the clonotypes against IMGT TRBV, TRBD and TRBJ reference segments. The analysis included only V-J combinations with a frequency above 0.0001, which together covered 99% to 99.2% of the repertoires. A TCS score was defined as the ratio between F50 (clonal expansion) and ExV (chaos), using BLOSUM62-based TCRdist between CDR3 peptides within each V-J. Welch's t-statistics and random forest reduced several hundred V-J features to 10 to 15, which were used in a naive Bayes classifier (R e1071). TCRdb reran the public reads through fastp at Q25 and MiXCR, keeping productive beta chains. A single entry per CDR3 protein holds the most common genes and DNA from its merged rows. The authors' filters were not applied to this entry. This sample lists under 400,000 distinct CDR3 sequences; roughly 21% were detected once. The ten most abundant clones make up around 45% of the sample.

These data are taken from a study of T cells in Graves' hyperthyroidism and ophthalmopathy (dated by TCRdb to between 2018 and 2021). For context, the study as a whole: Peripheral blood was sampled at the time of initial diagnosis, prior to any treatment. TCR Vbeta CDR3 sequencing of 135 peripheral blood samples (approximately 44 ophthalmopathy, 75 to 85 hyperthyroidism and roughly 17 progressor patients) is reported in the paper. A discovery cohort of about a hundred patients, 43 with Graves' ophthalmopathy and more than 55 with stable Graves' hyperthyroidism, was used to find distinguishing TCR V-J signatures. For training and testing, the 100 or so patients in the discovery cohort were randomly divided in a 7:3 ratio. Prospective prediction of ophthalmopathy was tested in an independent validation cohort consisting of roughly 19 hyperthyroidism patients and around 16 patients who later progressed to ophthalmopathy. Once sampling was done, hyperthyroidism patients were given methimazole at a starting dose of 30 mg daily, whereas ophthalmopathy patients were given high-dose intravenous methylprednisolone. In six Graves' hyperthyroidism patients, the study also compared T-cell repertoires from thyroid tissue with T-cell repertoires from blood. The full study reports these points: No statistical method was used to set the sample size in advance, and investigators knew the group allocation. In cross-validation, a model built on a 13 V-J signature told ophthalmopathy apart from stable hyperthyroidism with 85% to 90% sensitivity and approximately 81% specificity, and in testing the same model reached 80%/75%. In validation, the model predicted progression to ophthalmopathy a median of approximately 6.3 months before onset, with over 60% sensitivity and roughly 79% specificity. Blood samples also contained most of the expanded thyroid clonotypes (frequency above 0.001), which suggests that blood repertoires may reflect thyroid immune responses.

A patient counted as having stable Graves' hyperthyroidism if no progression to ophthalmopathy occurred over 18 months of follow-up. Hyperthyroidism patients were aged 18 to 65 years and newly diagnosed, with disease duration of less than 2 months. Exclusion was applied to patients with uncontrolled infections, other autoimmune diseases, pregnancy or lactation. Diagnoses were based on clinical symptoms, serum thyroxine and TRAb, thyroid ultrasound and orbital computed tomography. PBMCs were isolated from approximately 10 ml of fresh peripheral blood by Ficoll-Paque density gradient centrifugation. Total RNA was extracted with Trizol reagent, and quality was checked on an Agilent 2100 Bioanalyzer.

The chain joins TRBV3-1 to TRBJ1-3; no D gene call is confident. The receptor was derived from a woman aged 45-65 years with Graves' hyperthyroidism. Source material: blood. CDR3 reads: CASTLRSGNTIYF. Here is the DNA: TGTGCCAGCACGCTGCGCTCTGGAAACACCATATATTTT.